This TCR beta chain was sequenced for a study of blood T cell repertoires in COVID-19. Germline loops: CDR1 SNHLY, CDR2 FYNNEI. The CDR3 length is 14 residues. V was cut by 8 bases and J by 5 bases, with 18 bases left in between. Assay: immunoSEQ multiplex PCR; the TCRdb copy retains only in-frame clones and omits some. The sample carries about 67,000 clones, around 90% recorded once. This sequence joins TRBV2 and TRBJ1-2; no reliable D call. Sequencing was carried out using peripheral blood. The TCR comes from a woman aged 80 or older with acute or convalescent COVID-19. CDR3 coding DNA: TGTGCCAGCCCCGGCGGGGAGGATGGGTATGGCTACACCTTC. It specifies CASPGGEDGYGYTF.